This T cell receptor (beta chain) came from a study of shared clonotypes between healthy human individuals. Regarding the study as a whole: Naive subsets, compared against memory subsets, generally had larger estimated richness values. Only blood was sampled, and tissue TCR repertoires likely differ from blood ones.

The assay was immunoSEQ multiplex PCR, and TCRdb's table has in-frame clones only and misses some. The repertoire holds millions of clones, with approximately 94% as singletons. Worth noting for this clone: Antigen: not known.

The healthy adult donors were HIV-negative and reported no recent acute infections or vaccinations. The V gene lost 4 bases and the J gene lost 1 base, with 18 bases spanning the gap. Germline loops: CDR1 SGHRS, CDR2 YFSETQ. The CDR3 has 18 amino acids. This TCR derives from a man aged 18-30 years in good health. The chain couples TRBV5-1 to TRBJ2-6; tentative D call: TRBD2 (6 bases). The sequencing sample was made of naive CD4+ T cells sorted from blood. Subset denoted: CD45RA+ positively selected. In nucleotides, the CDR3 is TGCGCCAGCAGCCCTACGGGAGTCGAATATTCTGGGGCCAACGTCCTGACTTTC. This gives the protein CASSPTGVEYSGANVLTF.